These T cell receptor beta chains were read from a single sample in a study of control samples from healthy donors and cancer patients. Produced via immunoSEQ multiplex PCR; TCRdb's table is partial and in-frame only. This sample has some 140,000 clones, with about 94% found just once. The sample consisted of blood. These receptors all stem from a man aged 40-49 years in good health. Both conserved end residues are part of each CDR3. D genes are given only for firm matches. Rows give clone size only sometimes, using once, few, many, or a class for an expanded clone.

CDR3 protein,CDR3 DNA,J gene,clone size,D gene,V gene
CSVVGEGRPDTQYF,TGCAGCGTTGTAGGGGAGGGAAGGCCAGATACGCAGTATTTT,TRBJ2-3,-,TRBD2,TRBV29-1
CATSHRGFNQPQHF,TGTGCCACCAGTCACAGGGGGTTCAATCAGCCCCAGCATTTT,TRBJ1-5,-,TRBD1,TRBV24-1
CASSQTQGSYEQYF,TGCGCCAGCAGCCAAACACAGGGATCCTACGAGCAGTACTTC,TRBJ2-7,-,-,TRBV4-3
CASSSPGQGRTNEKLFF,TGTGCCAGCAGCTCCCCCGGACAGGGGAGGACTAATGAAAAACTGTTTTTT,TRBJ1-4,-,TRBD1,TRBV7-9
CASSFPGNQPQHF,TGTGCCAGCAGCTTTCCAGGCAATCAGCCCCAGCATTTT,TRBJ1-5,-,-,TRBV7-9
CASSAGGPSYEQYF,TGTGCCAGCAGCGCCGGGGGGCCCTCCTACGAGCAGTACTTC,TRBJ2-7,-,-,TRBV2
CASSPDRGGNQPQHF,TGTGCCAGCAGCCCTGACAGGGGAGGGAACCAGCCCCAGCATTTT,TRBJ1-5,-,TRBD1,TRBV4-2
CASSVETDNYGYTF,TGTGCCAGCAGCGTAGAGACAGATAACTATGGCTACACCTTC,TRBJ1-2,-,-,TRBV9
CASRDTKRGALHF,TGTGCCAGCAGGGACACTAAAAGAGGGGCCCTCCACTTT,TRBJ1-6,-,-,TRBV6-4
CASSWAGTSSGANVLTF,TGCGCCAGCAGCTGGGCCGGGACCTCCTCTGGGGCCAACGTCCTGACTTTC,TRBJ2-6,once,-,TRBV5-1
CASSLASYGTEAFF,TGTGCCAGCAGCTTAGCAAGTTATGGCACTGAAGCTTTCTTT,TRBJ1-1,-,-,TRBV11-2
CASSPGGAANEKLFF,TGTGCCAGCAGCCCCGGGGGGGCGGCTAATGAAAAACTGTTTTTT,TRBJ1-4,-,-,TRBV5-4
CASSTYRGLDNEQFF,TGTGCCAGTAGTACCTACCGAGGCCTAGACAATGAGCAGTTCTTC,TRBJ2-1,-,-,TRBV19
CASSPGYLQFF,TGTGCCAGCTCACCCGGATACTTACAGTTCTTC,TRBJ2-1,-,-,TRBV18
CASSPQGLTATNEKLFF,TGTGCCAGCAGCCCGCAGGGACTGACGGCAACTAATGAAAAACTGTTTTTT,TRBJ1-4,-,-,TRBV3-1/TRBV3-2
CATSSGQTNTEAFF,TGTGCCACCAGCAGTGGACAGACAAACACTGAAGCTTTCTTT,TRBJ1-1,-,-,TRBV15
CASSRDRGRDTEAFF,TGTGCCAGCTCCCGAGACAGGGGGAGGGACACTGAAGCTTTCTTT,TRBJ1-1,-,TRBD1,TRBV18
CASSEHIANNEQFF,TGCGCCAGCAGTGAGCACATAGCTAACAATGAGCAGTTCTTC,TRBJ2-1,-,-,TRBV10-1
CASRFGGNEDQPQHF,TGTGCCAGCAGGTTTGGGGGTAACGAGGATCAGCCCCAGCATTTT,TRBJ1-5,-,-,TRBV28
CASSLGAANYGYTF,TGTGCCAGCAGTTTAGGGGCGGCTAACTATGGCTACACCTTC,TRBJ1-2,-,-,TRBV28
CASRMGPGDTQYF,TGCGCCAGCAGGATGGGGCCAGGAGATACGCAGTATTTT,TRBJ2-3,-,-,TRBV5-1
CAISSGQGNTGELFF,TGTGCCATCAGCTCGGGACAGGGGAACACCGGGGAGCTGTTTTTT,TRBJ2-2,-,TRBD1,TRBV10-3
CASSPPAVNTEAFF,TGTGCCAGCTCACCACCGGCGGTGAACACTGAAGCTTTCTTT,TRBJ1-1,-,-,TRBV18
CASSPLRGGTGYEQYF,TGTGCCAGCAGCCCTCTCCGGGGAGGTACAGGCTACGAGCAGTACTTC,TRBJ2-7,-,-,TRBV7-9
CASSRTGGVYGYTF,TGTGCCAGTAGTAGGACAGGGGGCGTGTATGGCTACACCTTC,TRBJ1-2,-,TRBD1,TRBV19
CASSSLDEQFF,TGTGCCAGCAGTTCCTTGGATGAGCAGTTCTTC,TRBJ2-1,once,-,TRBV28
CASSLDRARYGYTF,TGTGCCAGCAGCTTAGACAGGGCAAGATATGGCTACACCTTC,TRBJ1-2,-,-,TRBV7-2
CASSPRGLGSKAFF,TGTGCCAGCTCACCACGTGGTCTAGGGAGTAAAGCTTTCTTT,TRBJ1-1,-,-,TRBV18
CASSEVLGRSYEQYF,TGTGCCAGCAGTGAAGTCCTAGGCAGAAGCTACGAGCAGTACTTC,TRBJ2-7,-,-,TRBV2
CASSYPFSNSPLHF,TGTGCCAGCAGTTACCCTTTCTCGAATTCACCCCTCCACTTT,TRBJ1-6,-,-,TRBV7-9
CASSIAVGLDYGYTF,TGTGCCAGTAGTATAGCGGTAGGTTTGGACTATGGCTACACCTTC,TRBJ1-2,-,-,TRBV19
CASSLTGGVNTEAFF,TGTGCCAGCAGCTTAACAGGCGGGGTGAACACTGAAGCTTTCTTT,TRBJ1-1,-,-,TRBV7-3